This T cell receptor beta chain derives from a study of Tregs in tolerant kidney transplant recipients (dated 2019 in TCRdb). Background on the whole study: TCRbeta sequencing was used in the study to identify donor-specific regulatory T cells before combined kidney and bone marrow transplantation, and the identified cells were then tracked after transplant. The study at large found these results: Because only a small number of patients were included, the study had limitations, and the results will need to be validated in larger populations as well as under other immunosuppression protocols. Expanding Tregs with activated donor B cells appeared to identify the most biologically relevant and donor-specific TCRbeta repertoire. For some patients the PCR primers changed over time, which made it impossible to compare the samples from those patients at the nucleotide level. In tolerant patients, the expansion of donor-specific Tregs was greater than global Treg expansion, suggesting that the expansion was antigen-driven rather than nonspecific. Although technical replication error seemed to be minimal, the question of biological reproducibility was not addressed directly.

This clone was recorded once. Its antigen is not yet known. The input lacks base qualities; no much larger clone sits a single base away. Transplants used related donors with nonmyeloablative bone marrow transplantation; mixed chimerism was transient in the human trials. Thawed PBMCs were FACS-sorted into unstimulated Tregs (CD4+CD25+CD127-), CD4+ non-Tregs (CD4+CD25-), CD4 cells and CD8 cells. Patients were a few combined kidney and bone marrow transplant recipients from the ITN036ST trial, and only these trial subjects had samples available. Healthy control blood was processed to PBMCs with a Ficoll density gradient and then cryopreserved, whereas patient PBMCs were collected both before and after transplant. For TCRbeta CDR3 sequencing, genomic DNA was extracted from sorted cells using the QIAGEN DNeasy Blood and Tissue Kit. Through immunoSEQ, high-throughput TCRbeta CDR3 sequencing was done commercially, including PCR amplification with internal controls and bias correction. The source study handled its data this way. A unique productive TCRbeta sequence was defined by the CDR3 nucleotide sequence when primers matched, and otherwise by the CDR3 amino acid sequence together with the Vbeta and Jbeta genes. To correct for sorting error, sequences found in more than one sorted population at a frequency ratio of 2:1 or less were discarded, and the remaining shared sequences were assigned to the population with the higher frequency. Sequences were defined as donor-reactive when expanded at least 5-fold in CFSE-low cells versus unstimulated cells and present at a frequency of at least 0.01% in CFSE-low cells. Repertoire divergence was quantified by Jensen-Shannon divergence calculated from the top 100 TCRbeta sequences ranked by frequency. For any sample with multiple sequencing runs, sorting error was corrected in each run separately before the runs were pooled. TCRdb re-hosts the immuneACCESS table, in-frame sequences only. Its copies lack some clones; in the studies checked, an unresolved V gene accounts for under half of them, and the cause for the rest is not known. V, J and clone size reflect that table, while D and trimming were determined from the DNA. The sample table holds tens of thousands of clones, of which 91% were seen once. The ten largest make up roughly 15% of the sample.

The CDR3 measures 14 amino acids from cysteine to phenylalanine. Left in the record is the CDR3 DNA by itself, 42 bases read in frame from the first base. The germline ends are 18 bases apart after V is trimmed by 7 bases and J by 5 bases. Reading the germline V gene (reference sequence) gives CDR1 MNHNY and CDR2 SVGAGI. This chain is built from TRBV6-6 and TRBJ2-7, with TRBD1 tentatively as D gene (6 bases match). The sample was CD8+ T cells from blood (PBMCs), taken 24 months after the transplant. This sequence was found in a human patient who received a combined kidney and bone marrow transplant. Following a transplant, some T lymphocytes may have been derived from the graft donor. The CDR3 reads as follows: CASTMTQGGHEQYF. The nucleotide sequence reads TGTGCCAGCACCATGACACAGGGTGGCCACGAGCAGTACTTC.